The rows below give T cell receptor beta chains drawn from one sample of a study of tumor-infiltrating lymphocytes in primary liver carcinoma. TCRdb processed the multiplex PCR reads anew with MiXCR; each CDR3 protein has one entry. The data show some 190,000 distinct CDR3 sequences, about 60% seen once. Sequencing used peripheral blood. The receptor set was obtained from a man aged 40-55 years with primary liver carcinoma and hepatitis B virus infection. CDR3s include the opening cysteine and the closing phenylalanine or tryptophan. The D gene is left open where the match is weak. Size tells how often a clone was seen (once, few, many) or the class of an expanded clone, and some rows leave it out.

DNA: TGTGCCAGCATCGAAGGGGGTCAAGAGACCCAGTACTTC; CDR3: CASIEGGQETQYF; size: few; D: .; V: TRBV6-2/TRBV6-3; J: TRBJ2-5
DNA: TGCGCCAGCTTCGCGACTAGCTTTTCAAATGAGCAGTTCTTC; CDR3: CASFATSFSNEQFF; size: .; D: TRBD2; V: TRBV5-1; J: TRBJ2-1
DNA: TGTACCAGCAGTTTACAGGGGGACTATGGCTACACCTTC; CDR3: CTSSLQGDYGYTF; size: .; D: TRBD1; V: TRBV6-5; J: TRBJ1-2
DNA: TGCAGCGTTGAAGGGGGGGCGCTGTTCGAGCAGTACTTC; CDR3: CSVEGGALFEQYF; size: .; D: .; V: TRBV29-1; J: TRBJ2-7
DNA: TGTGCCATCAAACTAGCGGGGAGCACAGATACGCAGTATTTT; CDR3: CAIKLAGSTDTQYF; size: .; D: TRBD2; V: TRBV10-3; J: TRBJ2-3
DNA: TGCAGCGTTGAAGACCCAACGAGGGGGGATACGCAGTATTTT; CDR3: CSVEDPTRGDTQYF; size: many; D: .; V: TRBV29-1; J: TRBJ2-3
DNA: TGCGCCAGCAGTCAATCGGAGGACAGCAAATACACAGATACGCAGTATTTT; CDR3: CASSQSEDSKYTDTQYF; size: .; D: .; V: TRBV23-1; J: TRBJ2-3
DNA: TGTGCCAGCAGCCAATTGGGGGGGCGAGATACGCAGTATTTT; CDR3: CASSQLGGRDTQYF; size: many; D: .; V: TRBV11-2; J: TRBJ2-3
DNA: TGTGCCAGCGGCTTTAGACAGAACAACGAGCAGTACTTC; CDR3: CASGFRQNNEQYF; size: .; D: .; V: TRBV13; J: TRBJ2-7
DNA: TGTGCCAGCAGCTTAGTAGGCGGGAGGGCCCCCGCGCAGTATTTT; CDR3: CASSLVGGRAPAQYF; size: .; D: TRBD2; V: TRBV7-8; J: TRBJ2-3
DNA: TGTGCCAGCAGTTTACCGACCTACGAGCAGTACTTC; CDR3: CASSLPTYEQYF; size: .; D: .; V: TRBV28; J: TRBJ2-7
DNA: TGTGCCAGCAGTGAAGGTTATGGGGGAGTGGAAGATACGCAGTATTTT; CDR3: CASSEGYGGVEDTQYF; size: few; D: .; V: TRBV6-1; J: TRBJ2-3
DNA: TGTGCCAGCAGTGAGGGCGCGTCCTACAATGAGCAGTTCTTC; CDR3: CASSEGASYNEQFF; size: .; D: .; V: TRBV6-4; J: TRBJ2-1
DNA: TGTGCCAGCGGCTTAAAGGACAGAGGGCATGTAAACACCGGGGAGCTGTTTTTT; CDR3: CASGLKDRGHVNTGELFF; size: .; D: .; V: TRBV11-2; J: TRBJ2-2
DNA: TGTGCCAGCAGTGTTGATGCGGGAGATTACAATGAGCAGTTCTTC; CDR3: CASSVDAGDYNEQFF; size: once; D: TRBD2; V: TRBV2; J: TRBJ2-1
DNA: TGTGCCAGTAGTGCGTCCGGGACAGGGGGATTCGGTGAGCAGTTCTTC; CDR3: CASSASGTGGFGEQFF; size: .; D: TRBD1; V: TRBV2; J: TRBJ2-1
DNA: TGTGCCAGCAGTTTCTCGGGACTAGCGGTAGATGAGCAGTTCTTC; CDR3: CASSFSGLAVDEQFF; size: .; D: TRBD2; V: TRBV6-5; J: TRBJ2-1
DNA: TGTGCCAGCAGTGATCCCGGGGTTGCCGGGGAGCTGTTTTTT; CDR3: CASSDPGVAGELFF; size: .; D: .; V: TRBV6-6; J: TRBJ2-2
DNA: TGTGCCAGCAGCTTAGCGTCTAGGGGGAGATACGAGCAATACTTC; CDR3: CASSLASRGRYEQYF; size: .; D: .; V: TRBV11-1; J: TRBJ2-7
DNA: TGTGCCAGCACCTGGGGGACTGCAACCCTCTCTGGAAACACCATATATTTT; CDR3: CASTWGTATLSGNTIYF; size: once; D: .; V: TRBV12-3/TRBV12-4; J: TRBJ1-3
DNA: TGTGCCAGCAGTCCCCCGGGACAGGGTAGCCACGAGCAGTACTTC; CDR3: CASSPPGQGSHEQYF; size: .; D: TRBD1; V: TRBV6-6; J: TRBJ2-7
DNA: TGTGCCAGCAGCTTAGTCCAGGCGGCCGGGGAGCTGTTTTTT; CDR3: CASSLVQAAGELFF; size: many; D: .; V: TRBV11-2; J: TRBJ2-2
DNA: TGTGCCGTCCAAACAGGGGTAAATGAGCAGTTCTTC; CDR3: CAVQTGVNEQFF; size: .; D: TRBD1; V: TRBV10-3; J: TRBJ2-1
DNA: TGTGCCAGCAGCGAAGGGACGGAGTACAATGAGCAGTTCTTC; CDR3: CASSEGTEYNEQFF; size: .; D: .; V: TRBV7-9; J: TRBJ2-1
DNA: TGTGCCAGCAGTTTGGTTGGGCAGTTGACTGAAGCTTTCTTT; CDR3: CASSLVGQLTEAFF; size: .; D: .; V: TRBV12-3/TRBV12-4; J: TRBJ1-1
DNA: TGTGCCAGCAGCTTCGGGACTAGCTTTAACTATGGCTACACCTTC; CDR3: CASSFGTSFNYGYTF; size: .; D: .; V: TRBV7-9; J: TRBJ1-2
DNA: TGCGCCAGCAACCGCGAGAGAGCGCCTTACAATGAGCAGTTCTTC; CDR3: CASNRERAPYNEQFF; size: .; D: .; V: TRBV4-1; J: TRBJ2-1
DNA: TGTGCCAGCTCACCATCGTACGAGGACTATGGCTACACCTTC; CDR3: CASSPSYEDYGYTF; size: .; D: .; V: TRBV18; J: TRBJ1-2
DNA: TGCAGCGTTGGGGCTCGGGGGACCCAGTACTTC; CDR3: CSVGARGTQYF; size: .; D: .; V: TRBV29-1; J: TRBJ2-5
DNA: TGCGCCAGCAGCCAAGACGGGGAGCGGGACCTTAATGATCAGTTCTTC; CDR3: CASSQDGERDLNDQFF; size: .; D: TRBD2; V: TRBV4-1; J: TRBJ2-1
DNA: TGTGCCAGCAGCACAGGTCCGGAATCCTACGAGCAGTACTTC; CDR3: CASSTGPESYEQYF; size: many; D: .; V: TRBV4-2; J: TRBJ2-7
DNA: TGTGCCAGCAGCCAACAATGGGCGACTGGATATCAGTTCTTC; CDR3: CASSQQWATGYQFF; size: .; D: .; V: TRBV5-6; J: TRBJ2-1
DNA: TGTGCCAGCAGCTCTGGGGGTCGAGGGCTAGCACAAAATACGCAGTATTTT; CDR3: CASSSGGRGLAQNTQYF; size: many; D: .; V: TRBV11-2; J: TRBJ2-3
DNA: TGTGCCAGCAGTTACACCGACACCGGTTACACCATATATTTT; CDR3: CASSYTDTGYTIYF; size: .; D: .; V: TRBV6-5; J: TRBJ1-3
DNA: TGTGCCAGCAGTTACTCGAGACGGGATGAGCAGTTCTTC; CDR3: CASSYSRRDEQFF; size: many; D: .; V: TRBV6-2/TRBV6-3; J: TRBJ2-1
DNA: TGTGCCATCAGTGAGTCAGGCATACCCGAGACCCAGTACTTC; CDR3: CAISESGIPETQYF; size: .; D: .; V: TRBV10-3; J: TRBJ2-5
DNA: TGTGCCAGCAGTCCCGGGACAGGGGGGGAGACCCAGTACTTC; CDR3: CASSPGTGGETQYF; size: .; D: TRBD1; V: TRBV12-3/TRBV12-4; J: TRBJ2-5
DNA: TGTGCCATCGGTGGAACAGGGGGCTTGGTGGAGACCCAGTACTTC; CDR3: CAIGGTGGLVETQYF; size: few; D: TRBD1; V: TRBV10-3; J: TRBJ2-5
DNA: TGTGCCAGCAACGGACTAGCGGCTTGCACAGATACGCAGTATTTT; CDR3: CASNGLAACTDTQYF; size: .; D: TRBD2; V: TRBV6-6; J: TRBJ2-3
DNA: TGCAGCGTTCTTTTCCGGCGGTACGAGCAGTACTTC; CDR3: CSVLFRRYEQYF; size: once; D: .; V: TRBV29-1; J: TRBJ2-7
DNA: TGCAGCCCGCTGTCGGGACTACGGGCAGATACGCAGTATTTT; CDR3: CSPLSGLRADTQYF; size: .; D: TRBD2; V: TRBV29-1; J: TRBJ2-3
DNA: TGTGCCAGCCTTCCATTTCGCCTTTTCTCGAACACCGGGGAGCTGTTTTTT; CDR3: CASLPFRLFSNTGELFF; size: .; D: .; V: TRBV10-3; J: TRBJ2-2
DNA: TGTGCCAGCAGCTTAACTGACGAAGCATGCGAGCAGTACTTC; CDR3: CASSLTDEACEQYF; size: .; D: .; V: TRBV11-2; J: TRBJ2-7
DNA: TGCGCCAGCCGCCTCGGGACTAGCGGGACGACAGATACGCAGTATTTT; CDR3: CASRLGTSGTTDTQYF; size: .; D: TRBD2; V: TRBV5-1; J: TRBJ2-3
DNA: TGCGCCAGCAGTTTAAAGGATAGTCAGCCCCAGCATTTT; CDR3: CASSLKDSQPQHF; size: .; D: .; V: TRBV12-3/TRBV12-4; J: TRBJ1-5
DNA: TGTGCCAGCAGCTTAGCGACAAAAAATGAAAAACTGTTTTTT; CDR3: CASSLATKNEKLFF; size: .; D: .; V: TRBV7-9; J: TRBJ1-4
DNA: TGTGCCAGCAGTTACTCGACTAGCGGGAGGGATGAGCAGTTCTTC; CDR3: CASSYSTSGRDEQFF; size: .; D: TRBD2; V: TRBV6-2/TRBV6-3; J: TRBJ2-1
DNA: TGTGCCAGCAGCCTTAGTCTAGGGACGACCTACAATAAGCAGTTCTTC; CDR3: CASSLSLGTTYNKQFF; size: .; D: .; V: TRBV11-1; J: TRBJ2-1
DNA: TGTGCCAGCAGCTTGACTAGCGGAAGCACAGATACGCAGTATTTT; CDR3: CASSLTSGSTDTQYF; size: many; D: TRBD2; V: TRBV11-2; J: TRBJ2-3
DNA: TGTGCCAGCAGCCAGCAATACGGGATCTCTAATTCACCCCTCCACTTT; CDR3: CASSQQYGISNSPLHF; size: .; D: .; V: TRBV14; J: TRBJ1-6
DNA: TGCAGCGTTGAAGGCCTAGCGGGAGACGAGACCCAGTACTTC; CDR3: CSVEGLAGDETQYF; size: many; D: TRBD2; V: TRBV29-1; J: TRBJ2-5
DNA: TGCGCCAGCAGAGCAGGGGGCCTGAACACCGTGGAGCTGTTTTTT; CDR3: CASRAGGLNTVELFF; size: .; D: TRBD1; V: TRBV11-1; J: TRBJ2-2
DNA: TGTACTAGCAGCTTAGCGACAGGCCCCGGGGGCTACACCTTC; CDR3: CTSSLATGPGGYTF; size: .; D: .; V: TRBV11-2; J: TRBJ1-2
DNA: TGTGCCAGCAGTGAAAACAGACTAGGGCAGTTCTTC; CDR3: CASSENRLGQFF; size: .; D: .; V: TRBV6-1; J: TRBJ2-1
DNA: TGTGCCAGTAGCTTAGTGATAAGCTCCTACGGGCAGTACTTC; CDR3: CASSLVISSYGQYF; size: .; D: .; V: TRBV7-8; J: TRBJ2-7
DNA: TGTGCCAGCAGCCAGTCGGGGGGGACCGCAGATACGCAGTATTTT; CDR3: CASSQSGGTADTQYF; size: .; D: TRBD2; V: TRBV14; J: TRBJ2-3
DNA: TGTGCCAGCGGTATACAGGGTCTTTCCTACGAGCAGTACTTC; CDR3: CASGIQGLSYEQYF; size: .; D: .; V: TRBV6-5; J: TRBJ2-7
DNA: TGCAGCGTTGGAGGAAATAGCGATCAGCCCCAGCATTTT; CDR3: CSVGGNSDQPQHF; size: .; D: .; V: TRBV29-1; J: TRBJ1-5
DNA: TGTGCCTGGACTGCAGGGGTAGGCACCGGGGAGCTGTTTTTT; CDR3: CAWTAGVGTGELFF; size: .; D: .; V: TRBV30; J: TRBJ2-2
DNA: TGTGCCAGCAGCTTAGGCGAGGTTTCCTACGAGCAGTACTTC; CDR3: CASSLGEVSYEQYF; size: .; D: .; V: TRBV11-1; J: TRBJ2-7